Listed below are T cell receptor beta chains from one sample, sequenced in a study of T cell repertoires in cytomegalovirus infection. TCRdb re-derived calls from the reads in MiXCR, one entry per CDR3 protein. The data contain fewer than 85,000 distinct CDR3 sequences, roughly half of them singletons. These TCRs' antigens remain unknown. Material: CD8+ T cells from cultured PBMCs, obtained from culture after CMV antigen stimulation. The receptors were gathered from a human donor in good health (CMV status not recorded). Some clones in this sample may be carry-over from other donors' samples. The CDR3 runs from the conserved cysteine through the conserved F or W. The order of the fields is clone size, D gene, V gene, J gene, CDR3 DNA, CDR3 protein. A D gene is named only where the DNA matches it firmly. Rows give clone size only sometimes, using once, few, many, or a class for an expanded clone.

few	TRBD1	TRBV6-6	TRBJ1-1	TGTGCCAGCAGACCTTACAGGGGACCGAACACTGAAGCTTTCTTT	CASRPYRGPNTEAFF
.	TRBD1	TRBV7-4	TRBJ1-5	TGTGCCAGCAGCCCGAGCAGGGGGAATCAGCCCCAGCATTTT	CASSPSRGNQPQHF
many	TRBD2	TRBV28	TRBJ2-1	TGTGCCAGCACCTTTATATCCTCGGAAGCGGGGGAGGGAAATGAGCAGTTCTTC	CASTFISSEAGEGNEQFF
few	TRBD1	TRBV7-9	TRBJ1-6	TGTGCCAGCAGCCGAGACCCAGGGGGTAATTCACCCCTCCACTTT	CASSRDPGGNSPLHF
.	TRBD2	TRBV28	TRBJ2-3	TGTGCCAGCAGTTCCCCTAGGCGGGAGTTTCCCCCAGATACGCAGTATTTT	CASSSPRREFPPDTQYF
once	.	TRBV7-6	TRBJ2-5	TGTGCCAGCAGCTTTGGCCAGCGGCAGTACTTC	CASSFGQRQYF
.	.	TRBV6-5	TRBJ1-6	TGTGCCAGCAGTTACCTTTTGGAGGGGAATTCACCCCTCCACTTT	CASSYLLEGNSPLHF
.	.	TRBV7-9	TRBJ2-2	TGTGCCAGCACGAAGGTCGAGGACACCGGGGAGCTGTTTTTT	CASTKVEDTGELFF
few	.	TRBV5-6	TRBJ1-2	TGTGCCAGCAGCCCCTATCGACAGGTTAACTATGGCTACACCTTC	CASSPYRQVNYGYTF
many	.	TRBV7-8	TRBJ2-3	TGTGCCAGCAGCTTGGGGGGTACAGATACGCAGTATTTT	CASSLGGTDTQYF
.	.	TRBV7-4	TRBJ2-5	TGTGCCAGCAGCTTAGACGGGGGGACCCAGTACTTC	CASSLDGGTQYF
few	TRBD1	TRBV7-6	TRBJ1-1	TGTGCCAGCAGCCCCGGACAGGGCCACATGAACACTGAAGCTTTCTTT	CASSPGQGHMNTEAFF
.	.	TRBV14	TRBJ2-7	TGTGCCAGCAGCCAAGATCAACGAGTCGCGTCCTACGAGCAGTACTTC	CASSQDQRVASYEQYF
.	.	TRBV10-3	TRBJ2-5	TGTGCCATCAGACAGGAAGAGACCCAGTACTTC	CAIRQEETQYF
few	TRBD1	TRBV7-6	TRBJ2-1	TGTGCCAGCAGCGCTACTGATATTTTGGACAGGGTATATGAGCAGTTCTTC	CASSATDILDRVYEQFF
.	TRBD1	TRBV7-6	TRBJ1-4	TGTGCCAGCAGCTGGACAGGACCGCTGAATGAAAAACTGTTTTTT	CASSWTGPLNEKLFF
few	TRBD1	TRBV27	TRBJ1-6	TGTGCCAGCAGTTTACGGGCCTCCGGGACAGGGGGAACCAATTCACCCCTCCACTTT	CASSLRASGTGGTNSPLHF
.	.	TRBV7-2	TRBJ1-1	TGTGCCAGCAGCTCCCTTTGGGGGGCAGTGAACACTGAAGCTTTCTTT	CASSSLWGAVNTEAFF
few	.	TRBV10-3	TRBJ1-1	TGTGCCATCAGTGACGAGAGCACTGAAGCTTTCTTT	CAISDESTEAFF
few	.	TRBV7-8	TRBJ2-5	TGTGCCAGCAGCTTACGAGGGGGGGCAGGGGAGACCCAGTACTTC	CASSLRGGAGETQYF
.	TRBD1	TRBV12-3/TRBV12-4	TRBJ1-5	TGTGCCAGCAGTCTGGGACAGGGGGACTATCAGCCCCAGCATTTT	CASSLGQGDYQPQHF
once	.	TRBV27	TRBJ2-7	TGTGCCAGCAGTTCCTCGACAGCTTCCTACGAGCAGTACTTC	CASSSSTASYEQYF
.	.	TRBV6-6	TRBJ2-7	TGTGCCAGCAGTTATGGGGCAGGGAGCTCCTACGAGCAGTACTTC	CASSYGAGSSYEQYF
.	.	TRBV29-1	TRBJ2-1	TGCAGCGTGTACCCGGGGGACAACTCCTACAATGAGCAGTTCTTC	CSVYPGDNSYNEQFF
.	TRBD1	TRBV7-3	TRBJ2-7	TGTGCCAGCAGTTATGGGACAGGGAGTGCCTACGAGCAGTACTTC	CASSYGTGSAYEQYF
few	TRBD2	TRBV4-2	TRBJ2-3	TGTGCCAGCAGCCGCGAGCGGGGGGCGGCATTACATACGCAGTATTTT	CASSRERGAALHTQYF
once	TRBD2	TRBV4-1	TRBJ2-7	TGCGCCAGCAGCCAAGAAGGATCCGGGGGGGATCAGTACTTC	CASSQEGSGGDQYF
.	.	TRBV3-1	TRBJ1-1	TGTGCCAGCAGCCCCCGACAGCTTGAAACTGAAGCTTTCTTT	CASSPRQLETEAFF
.	.	TRBV12-3/TRBV12-4	TRBJ2-7	TGTGCCAGCAGTTTGAGAGGAAGCAGGGGCTACGAGCAGTACTTC	CASSLRGSRGYEQYF
.	TRBD2	TRBV20-1	TRBJ2-1	TGCAGTGCTGTACGACTAGCGGGGGCCTACAATGAGCAGTTCTTC	CSAVRLAGAYNEQFF
.	.	TRBV29-1	TRBJ2-7	TGCAGCGTAGGCGTCAGCGTTTCCTACGAGCAGTACTTC	CSVGVSVSYEQYF
.	.	TRBV28	TRBJ2-2	TGTGCCAGCAGGGAACTAGCACGTCGTACCGGGGAGCTGTTTTTT	CASRELARRTGELFF
.	.	TRBV4-2	TRBJ2-7	TGTGCCAGCAACGCAGCGCCGACCTCTACCTACGAGCAGTACTTC	CASNAAPTSTYEQYF
.	.	TRBV7-9	TRBJ1-2	TGTGCCAGCAGACGAGAGCGTACCTATGGCTACACCTTC	CASRRERTYGYTF
.	TRBD1	TRBV4-1	TRBJ2-3	TGCGCCAGCAGCCGACCGGGACAGGGGAAAGATACGCAGTATTTT	CASSRPGQGKDTQYF
.	.	TRBV5-1	TRBJ1-1	TGCGCCAGCAGCTCCTACAGGGTAATGAACACTGAAGCTTTCTTT	CASSSYRVMNTEAFF